These 6 T cell receptor beta chains share one sample of origin, sequenced in a study of metastatic and nonmetastatic thyroid tumors. TCRdb re-called the PCR reads through MiXCR. Seen here are over 45,000 clones, around a quarter observed once, and the top ten hold roughly 3%. Thyroid surgery was performed in patients who had received no treatment beforehand. The specimen sequenced was blood. The receptors derive from a male donor with papillary thyroid cancer or a benign thyroid nodule (not recorded which). Some clones in this sample may be carry-over from other donors' samples.

This clone was seen more than once but under ten times. The chain links TRBV11-1 to TRBJ1-2; unclear D gene. The CDR3 length is 19 residues. Trimming stripped 4 bases from V and 5 bases from J, with 29 bases between. Looked up from germline, CDR1 is SGHAT and CDR2 is FQDESV (reference sequence). CDR3 DNA sequence: TGTGCCAGCAGCTCGGGCCGATCGGGATTACCTTACTCATCGTATGGCTACACCTTC. Translating gives CASSSGRSGLPYSSYGYTF.

This clone was seen ten or more times. This sequence joins TRBV29-1 and TRBJ2-1; D remains unclear. Germline V gene sequence: CDR1 SQVTM, CDR2 ANQGSEA. The CDR3 totals 11 residues. Between the trimmed V and J ends, which lost 5 bases and 4 bases, there was a span of 6 bases. The CDR3 region is CSVWTYNEQFF. The CDR3 bases are TGCAGCGTTTGGACGTACAATGAGCAGTTCTTC.

This clone was seen repeatedly, ten times or more. The chain joins TRBV27 to TRBJ2-1, with 8 bases lining up with TRBD1. The germline gives CDR1 MNHEY, CDR2 SMNVEV (reference sequence). V gave up 6 bases and J gave up 13 bases; unmatched junction bases: 5. The CDR3 is 11 amino acids. This CDR3 reads CASRARGPQFF. CDR3 bases: TGTGCCAGCAGAGCCAGGGGGCCTCAGTTCTTC.

The CDR3 is CASSYSRGFGDTQYF. DNA for the CDR3: TGTGCCAGCAGTTACTCGAGGGGGTTCGGAGATACGCAGTATTTT. The chain uses TRBV6-5 and TRBJ2-3; TRBD1 is a possible D gene (6 bases). CDR3 length equals 15 residues. Trimming took off 0 bases at V and 5 bases at J, with 12 bases between the two ends. Germline V gene data show CDR1 as MNHEY and CDR2 as SVGAGI.

V and J are TRBV5-4 and TRBJ2-7; 10 bases fit TRBD2. The CDR3 runs 13 residues. CDR1 SGHNT and CDR2 YYREEE come from the germline V gene (reference sequence). J gave up 7 bases and V 4 bases, and 5 bases lay outside the gene matches. The CDR3 nucleotides are TGTGCCAGCAGCGAGCTAGCGGGAGAGGAGCAGTACTTC. Translating it yields CASSELAGEEQYF.

V gene TRBV6-1 combines with J gene TRBJ1-2; the D gene is possibly TRBD1 (6 bases). The CDR3 spans 13 residues. Germline CDR1 is MNHNS and CDR2 is SASEGT. Trimming left V 7 bases short and J 8 bases short, with 17 bases between. The CDR3 DNA sequence: TGTGCCAGCATTGACCCAGGGGTTATGGGCTACACCTTC. Its translation: CASIDPGVMGYTF.